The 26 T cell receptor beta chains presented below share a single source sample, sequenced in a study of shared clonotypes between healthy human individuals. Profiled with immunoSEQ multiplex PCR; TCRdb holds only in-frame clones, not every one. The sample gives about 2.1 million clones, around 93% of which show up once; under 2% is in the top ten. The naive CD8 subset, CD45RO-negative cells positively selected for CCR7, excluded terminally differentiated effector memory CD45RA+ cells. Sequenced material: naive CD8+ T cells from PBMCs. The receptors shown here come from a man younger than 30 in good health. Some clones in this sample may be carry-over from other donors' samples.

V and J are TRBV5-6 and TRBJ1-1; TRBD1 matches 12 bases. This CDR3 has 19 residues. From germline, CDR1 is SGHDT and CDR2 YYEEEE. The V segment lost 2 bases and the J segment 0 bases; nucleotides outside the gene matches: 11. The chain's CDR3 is CASSLSGQGALKMNTEAFF. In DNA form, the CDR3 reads TGTGCCAGCAGCTTATCGGGACAGGGGGCATTGAAGATGAACACTGAAGCTTTCTTT.

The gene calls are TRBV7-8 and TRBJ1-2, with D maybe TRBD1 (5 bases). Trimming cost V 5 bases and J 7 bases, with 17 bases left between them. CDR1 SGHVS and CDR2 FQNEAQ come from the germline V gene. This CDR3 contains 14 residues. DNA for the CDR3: TGTGCCAGCAGCACCCATTTAGGGGTCGTTGGCTACACCTTC. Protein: CASSTHLGVVGYTF.

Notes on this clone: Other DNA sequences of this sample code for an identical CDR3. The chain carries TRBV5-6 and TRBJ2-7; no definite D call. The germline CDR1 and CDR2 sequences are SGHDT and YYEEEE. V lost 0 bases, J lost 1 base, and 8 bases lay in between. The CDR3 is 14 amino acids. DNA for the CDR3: TGTGCCAGCAGCTTGGTGGGCACTTCCTACGAGCAGTACTTC. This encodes CASSLVGTSYEQYF.

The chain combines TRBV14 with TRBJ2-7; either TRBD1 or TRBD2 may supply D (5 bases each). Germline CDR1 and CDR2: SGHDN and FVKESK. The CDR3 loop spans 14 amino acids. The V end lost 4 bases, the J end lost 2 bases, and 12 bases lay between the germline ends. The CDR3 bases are TGTGCCAGCAGCCCCCGGGACGGACCCTACGAGCAGTACTTC. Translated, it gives CASSPRDGPYEQYF.

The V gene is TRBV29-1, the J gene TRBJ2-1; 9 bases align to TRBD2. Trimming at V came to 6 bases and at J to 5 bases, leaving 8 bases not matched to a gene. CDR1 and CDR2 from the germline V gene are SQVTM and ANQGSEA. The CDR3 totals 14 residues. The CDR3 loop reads CSVAGTSLDNEQFF. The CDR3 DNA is TGCAGCGTGGCCGGGACTAGCCTCGACAATGAGCAGTTCTTC.

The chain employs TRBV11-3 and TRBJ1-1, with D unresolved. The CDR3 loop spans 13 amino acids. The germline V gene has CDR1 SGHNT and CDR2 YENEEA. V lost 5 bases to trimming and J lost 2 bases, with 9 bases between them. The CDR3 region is CASSGTENTEAFF. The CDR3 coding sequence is TGTGCCAGCAGCGGTACAGAAAACACTGAAGCTTTCTTT.

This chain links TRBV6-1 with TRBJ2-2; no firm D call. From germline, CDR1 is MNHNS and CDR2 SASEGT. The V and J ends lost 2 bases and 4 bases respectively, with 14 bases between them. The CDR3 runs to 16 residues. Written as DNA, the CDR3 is TGTGCCAGCAGTGAAACTCGGATCGGCGGCACCGGGGAGCTGTTTTTT. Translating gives CASSETRIGGTGELFF.

The CDR3 reads CASSPRQTYEQYF. DNA for the CDR3: TGTGCCAGCAGCCCCCGACAGACCTACGAGCAGTACTTC. The chain couples TRBV7-6 to TRBJ2-7; a possible D gene is TRBD1 (5 bases). Germline lookup yields CDR1 SGHVS and CDR2 FNYEAQ. Trimming removed 5 bases at V and 2 bases at J, with 10 bases between. The CDR3 is 13 residues long.

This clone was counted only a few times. The CDR3 here is CASSPQDRGTEAFF. The CDR3 DNA is TGTGCCAGCAGTCCTCAGGACAGGGGAACTGAAGCTTTCTTT. The V gene is TRBV27, the J gene TRBJ1-1, with TRBD1 matching over 9 bases. V gave up 5 bases and J gave up 5 bases; unmatched junction bases: 6. The CDR3 is 14 residues long. Germline V gene sequence: CDR1 MNHEY, CDR2 SMNVEV (reference sequence).

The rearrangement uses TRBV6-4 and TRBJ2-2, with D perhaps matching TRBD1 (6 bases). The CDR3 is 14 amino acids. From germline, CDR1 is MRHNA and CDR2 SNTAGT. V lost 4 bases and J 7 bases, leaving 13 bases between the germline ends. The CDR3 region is CASSAGQRGGELFF. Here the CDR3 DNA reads TGTGCCAGCAGTGCAGGACAGAGAGGCGGGGAGCTGTTTTTT.

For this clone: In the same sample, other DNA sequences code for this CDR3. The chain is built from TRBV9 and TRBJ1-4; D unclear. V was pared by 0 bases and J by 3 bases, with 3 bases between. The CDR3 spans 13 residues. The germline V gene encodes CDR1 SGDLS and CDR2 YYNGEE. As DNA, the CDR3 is TGTGCCAGCAGCGTAGGCTCTAATGAAAAACTGTTTTTT. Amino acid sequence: CASSVGSNEKLFF.

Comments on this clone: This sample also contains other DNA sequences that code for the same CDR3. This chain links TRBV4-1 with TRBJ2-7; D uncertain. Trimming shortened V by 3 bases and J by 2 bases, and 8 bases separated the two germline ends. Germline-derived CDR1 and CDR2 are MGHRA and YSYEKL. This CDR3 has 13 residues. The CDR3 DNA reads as TGCGCCAGCAGCCAGGGCAGCCCCTACGAGCAGTACTTC. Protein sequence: CASSQGSPYEQYF.

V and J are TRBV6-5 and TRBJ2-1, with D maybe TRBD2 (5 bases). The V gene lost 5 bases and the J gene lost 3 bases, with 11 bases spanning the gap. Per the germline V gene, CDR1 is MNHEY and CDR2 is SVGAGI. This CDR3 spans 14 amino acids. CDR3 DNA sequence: TGTGCCAGCAGTACCCGGGAACTCTACAATGAGCAGTTCTTC. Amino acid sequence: CASSTRELYNEQFF.

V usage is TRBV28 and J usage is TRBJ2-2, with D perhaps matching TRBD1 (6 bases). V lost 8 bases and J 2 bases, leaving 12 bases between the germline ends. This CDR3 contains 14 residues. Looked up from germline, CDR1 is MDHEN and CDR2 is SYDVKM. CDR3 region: CASCDRPNTGELFF. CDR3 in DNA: TGTGCCAGCTGCGACAGGCCTAACACCGGGGAGCTGTTTTTT.

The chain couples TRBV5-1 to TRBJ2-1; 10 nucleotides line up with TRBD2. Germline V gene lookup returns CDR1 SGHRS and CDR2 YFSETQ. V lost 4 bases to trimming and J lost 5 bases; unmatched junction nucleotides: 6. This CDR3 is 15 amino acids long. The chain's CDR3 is CASSQGTSAHNEQFF. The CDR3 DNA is TGCGCCAGCAGCCAGGGGACTAGCGCACACAATGAGCAGTTCTTC. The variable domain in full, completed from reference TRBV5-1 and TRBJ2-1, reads KAGVTQTPRYLIKTRGQQVTLSCSPISGHRSVSWYQQTPGQGLQFLFEYFSETQRNKGNFPGRFSGRQFSNSRSEMNVSTLELGDSALYLCASSQGTSAHNEQFFGPGTRLTVL.

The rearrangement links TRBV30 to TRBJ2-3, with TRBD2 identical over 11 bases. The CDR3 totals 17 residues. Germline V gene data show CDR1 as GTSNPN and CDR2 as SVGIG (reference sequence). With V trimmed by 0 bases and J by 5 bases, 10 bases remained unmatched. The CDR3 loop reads CAWSVLGVLAGGDTQYF. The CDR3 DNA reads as TGTGCCTGGAGTGTACTCGGGGTTCTAGCGGGAGGAGATACGCAGTATTTT.

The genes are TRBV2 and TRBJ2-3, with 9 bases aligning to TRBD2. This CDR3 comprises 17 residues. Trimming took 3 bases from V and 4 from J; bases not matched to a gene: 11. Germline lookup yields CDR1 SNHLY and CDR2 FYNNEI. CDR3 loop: CASSDRISGGRADTQYF. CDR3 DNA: TGTGCCAGCAGTGATCGGATCTCAGGCGGGAGGGCAGATACGCAGTATTTT.

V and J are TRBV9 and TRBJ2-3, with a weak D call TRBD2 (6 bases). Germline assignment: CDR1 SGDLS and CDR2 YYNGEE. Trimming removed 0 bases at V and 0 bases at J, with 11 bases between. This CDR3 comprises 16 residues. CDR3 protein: CASSVEWGESTDTQYF. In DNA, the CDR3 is TGTGCCAGCAGCGTAGAGTGGGGGGAGAGCACAGATACGCAGTATTTT.

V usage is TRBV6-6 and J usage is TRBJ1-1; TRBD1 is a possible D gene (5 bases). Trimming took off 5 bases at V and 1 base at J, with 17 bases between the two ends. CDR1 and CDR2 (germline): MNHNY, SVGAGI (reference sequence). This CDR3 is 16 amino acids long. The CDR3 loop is CASSQGRARANTEAFF. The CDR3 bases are TGTGCCAGCAGTCAGGGAAGAGCGAGGGCGAACACTGAAGCTTTCTTT.

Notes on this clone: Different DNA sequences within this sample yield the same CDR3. CDR3 protein: CASSVGSSSYEQYF. CDR3 bases: TGTGCCAGCAGCGTAGGCAGTAGCTCCTACGAGCAGTACTTC. The genes are TRBV9 and TRBJ2-7; no reliable D call. V was pared by 0 bases and J by 0 bases, with 7 bases between. Germline loops: CDR1 SGDLS, CDR2 YYNGEE. The CDR3 has 14 residues.

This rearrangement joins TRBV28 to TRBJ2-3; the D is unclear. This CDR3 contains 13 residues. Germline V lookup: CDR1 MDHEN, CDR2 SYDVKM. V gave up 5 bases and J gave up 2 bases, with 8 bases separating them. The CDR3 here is CASSRVLTDTQYF. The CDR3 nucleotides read TGTGCCAGCAGTCGGGTCCTCACAGATACGCAGTATTTT.

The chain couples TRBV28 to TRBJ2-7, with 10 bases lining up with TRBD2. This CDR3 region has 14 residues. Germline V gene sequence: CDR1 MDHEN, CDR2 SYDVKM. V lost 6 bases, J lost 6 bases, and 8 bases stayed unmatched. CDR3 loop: CASSPRLAGVEQYF. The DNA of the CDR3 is TGTGCCAGCAGCCCCCGGCTAGCGGGGGTCGAGCAGTACTTC.

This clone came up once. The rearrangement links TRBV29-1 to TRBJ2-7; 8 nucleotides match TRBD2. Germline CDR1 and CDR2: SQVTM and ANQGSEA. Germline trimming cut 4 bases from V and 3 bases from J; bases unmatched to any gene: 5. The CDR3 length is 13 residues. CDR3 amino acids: CSVVREANYEQYF. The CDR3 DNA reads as TGCAGCGTTGTGCGGGAGGCGAACTACGAGCAGTACTTC.

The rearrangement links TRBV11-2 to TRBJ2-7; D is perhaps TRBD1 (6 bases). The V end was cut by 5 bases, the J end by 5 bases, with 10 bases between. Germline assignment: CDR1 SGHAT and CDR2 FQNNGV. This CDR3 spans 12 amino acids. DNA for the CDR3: TGTGCCAGCAGCACCCGGACAGACGAGCAGTACTTC. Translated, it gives CASSTRTDEQYF.

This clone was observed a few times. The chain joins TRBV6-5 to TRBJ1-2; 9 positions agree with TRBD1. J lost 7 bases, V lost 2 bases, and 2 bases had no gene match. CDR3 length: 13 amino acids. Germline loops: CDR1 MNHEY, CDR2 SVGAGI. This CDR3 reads CASSYRTGVGYTF. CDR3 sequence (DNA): TGTGCCAGCAGTTACCGGACAGGGGTTGGCTACACCTTC.

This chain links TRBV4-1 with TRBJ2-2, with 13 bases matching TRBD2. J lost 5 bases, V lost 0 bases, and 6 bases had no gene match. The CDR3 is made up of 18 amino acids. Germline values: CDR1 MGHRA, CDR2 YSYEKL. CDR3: CASSQEGRTSGSTGELFF. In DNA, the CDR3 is TGCGCCAGCAGCCAAGAAGGGAGGACTAGCGGGAGTACCGGGGAGCTGTTTTTT.